Sequencing of this T cell receptor beta chain was carried out in a study of blood T cells in healthy people across ages. CDR1 and CDR2 (germline): SGHTA, FQGNSA. Trimming stripped 3 bases from V and 4 bases from J, with 15 bases between. The CDR3 sequence is 15 residues long. Through a sample-barcoded 5' primer and a J-beta primer mix, a second PCR was run for 7 to 11 cycles. Tagging of each cDNA molecule was performed by a template-switch adaptor with 12 random nucleotides. TCRdb redid the calling of the 5' RACE reads with MiXCR, one entry per CDR3 protein. The sample shows around 1.1 million distinct CDR3 sequences, roughly two fifths of them seen only once. The table lists this clonotype with a few counts. Its antigen is currently unknown. General observations from the study: Donors of long life had a larger count of naive CD4+ cells and greater diversity than aged donors. The authors considered diversity estimates from one million T cells to be underestimates. CMV status of donors was not determined, possibly confounding expanded clonotype changes.

J is TRBJ1-2 and V is TRBV7-2; D is unclear. Sequencing was done on a sample of blood. The sequence was collected from a man between 18 and 35 years old in good health. The CDR3 protein is CASSLGGTALYGYTF. CDR3 DNA: TGTGCCAGCAGCTTGGGTGGCACAGCCCTCTATGGCTACACCTTC.